This TCR beta chain was captured by sequencing in a study of cytomegalovirus exposure and HLA in healthy donors. The CDR3 runs 14 residues. Germline CDR1 SGDLS, CDR2 YYNGEE. Trimming removed 0 bases from V and 5 bases from J, with 9 bases in between. Broader study findings: One variant, a missense change in DCLRE1C, was linked in a later analysis to TCR beta V- and J-gene trimming.

13 Jbeta primers and 60 Vbeta primers were used for the PCR. Assay used: immunoSEQ multiplex PCR; TCRdb lists only in-frame clones, some missing. The sample yields roughly 150,000 clones, 8.5% to 10% seen once. To note about this clone: Its target is unknown.

J is TRBJ1-5 and V is TRBV9; D not certain. The clonotype originates from a man in his fifties or sixties in good health and CMV-seronegative. The source material was PBMCs. The CDR3 DNA is TGTGCCAGCAGCGTAGGACTGACCGATCAGCCCCAGCATTTT. The encoded protein is CASSVGLTDQPQHF.